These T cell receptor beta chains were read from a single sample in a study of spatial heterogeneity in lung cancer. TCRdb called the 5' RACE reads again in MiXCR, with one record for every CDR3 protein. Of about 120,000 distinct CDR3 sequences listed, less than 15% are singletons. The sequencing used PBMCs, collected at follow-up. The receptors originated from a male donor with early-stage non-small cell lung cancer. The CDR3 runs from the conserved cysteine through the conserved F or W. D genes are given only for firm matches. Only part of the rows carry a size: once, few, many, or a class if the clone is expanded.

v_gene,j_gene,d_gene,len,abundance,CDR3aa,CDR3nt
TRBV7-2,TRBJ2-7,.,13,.,CASSPRTLGEQYF,TGTGCCAGCAGCCCAAGGACCCTAGGGGAGCAGTACTTC
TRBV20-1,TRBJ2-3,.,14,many,CSARDPFGTDTQYF,TGCAGTGCTAGAGATCCGTTTGGTACAGATACGCAGTATTTT
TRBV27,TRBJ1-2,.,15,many,CASRFDSYQGYGYTF,TGTGCCAGCAGGTTCGACTCATACCAGGGGTATGGCTACACCTTC
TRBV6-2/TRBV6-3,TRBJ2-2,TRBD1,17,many,CASSPGQAHPGTGELFF,TGTGCCAGCAGTCCGGGACAGGCCCACCCGGGCACCGGGGAGCTGTTTTTT
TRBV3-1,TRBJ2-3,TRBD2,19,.,CASSQVAAGAGGRKGTQYF,TGTGCCAGCAGCCAAGTGGCCGCCGGAGCGGGGGGTCGAAAAGGTACGCAGTATTTT
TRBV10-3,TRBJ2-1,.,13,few,CAISERGKDEQFF,TGTGCCATCAGTGAAAGGGGGAAGGATGAGCAGTTCTTC
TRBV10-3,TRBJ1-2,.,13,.,CAITALLNYGYTF,TGTGCCATCACGGCTTTACTTAACTATGGCTACACCTTC
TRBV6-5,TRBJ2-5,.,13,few,CASSPRERETQYF,TGTGCCAGCAGCCCCAGAGAAAGGGAGACCCAGTACTTC
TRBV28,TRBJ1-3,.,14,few,CASLRPSSGNTIYF,TGTGCCAGCCTCCGACCTTCCTCTGGAAACACCATATATTTT
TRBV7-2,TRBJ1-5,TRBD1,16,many,CASSNSRGRGEGPQHF,TGTGCCAGCAGCAACTCCAGGGGGCGCGGAGAGGGACCCCAGCATTTT
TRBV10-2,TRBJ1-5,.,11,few,CATRSNQPQHF,TGCGCCACCAGAAGCAATCAGCCCCAGCATTTT
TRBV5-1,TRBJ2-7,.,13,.,CARTIQGVHEQYF,TGCGCCAGGACCATCCAGGGAGTGCACGAGCAGTACTTC